A selection of T cell receptor beta chains follows, all from one sample in a study of blood T cell repertoires in COVID-19. The assay was immunoSEQ multiplex PCR, and TCRdb's table has in-frame clones only and misses some. The table records 470,000 or so clones, approximately 90% of them present only once. Sequenced: peripheral blood. The receptors were sampled from a woman in her 30s with acute or convalescent COVID-19. CDR3s include the opening cysteine and the closing phenylalanine or tryptophan. A D gene is named only where the DNA matches it firmly. Size values are once, few and many counts, or a class for expanded clones, and some rows have none.

NA	NA	13	TRBV6-5	TRBJ2-7	TGTGCCAGCAGGTACAGAGATCCCTACGAGCAGTACTTC	CASRYRDPYEQYF
NA	NA	12	TRBV29-1	TRBJ1-2	TGCAGCGTAGAAACAGGGAACTATGGCTACACCTTC	CSVETGNYGYTF
NA	TRBD1	16	TRBV9	TRBJ2-1	TGTGCCAGCAGCGGAGAGGGGACAGGAACGTACAATGAGCAGTTCTTC	CASSGEGTGTYNEQFF
NA	NA	14	TRBV5-1	TRBJ2-3	TGCGCCAGCAGCTTGGGAGGCGTCAGATATACGCAGTATTTT	CASSLGGVRYTQYF
few	NA	13	TRBV29-1	TRBJ1-1	TGCAGCGTCCGTGTTACAGGTTACACTGAAGCTTTCTTT	CSVRVTGYTEAFF
NA	TRBD1	17	TRBV24-1	TRBJ1-2	TGTGCCACCAGTGATTCCGGAAACGTCGGGACAGTTCATGGCTACACCTTC	CATSDSGNVGTVHGYTF
NA	NA	15	TRBV28	TRBJ1-5	TGTGCCAGCAAGGTTAGGGGCTCCGGCAATCAGCCCCAGCATTTT	CASKVRGSGNQPQHF
NA	NA	15	TRBV7-9	TRBJ1-5	TGTGCCAGCAGCTCAATCCGGGACAAAAATCAGCCCCAGCATTTT	CASSSIRDKNQPQHF
NA	TRBD1	15	TRBV6-5	TRBJ2-4	TGTGCCAGCAGCCCGGGACAGGGTGGGGAAAACATTCAGTACTTC	CASSPGQGGENIQYF
NA	TRBD1	12	TRBV28	TRBJ1-1	TGTGCCAGCACAGGGGGCCGGTGGGAAGCTTTCTTT	CASTGGRWEAFF
once	NA	15	TRBV5-4	TRBJ1-2	TGTGCCAGCAGCTTGAGCACCCTGGGGGCTGATGGCTACACCTTC	CASSLSTLGADGYTF
NA	NA	14	TRBV9	TRBJ1-1	TGTGCCAGCAGCGCCGGACAGCTAAACACTGAAGCTTTCTTT	CASSAGQLNTEAFF
NA	NA	13	TRBV5-4	TRBJ2-5	TGTGCCAGCAGCCGGACAGATGGAGAGACCCAGTACTTC	CASSRTDGETQYF
few	NA	16	TRBV5-4	TRBJ2-2	TGTGCCAGCAGCGACGTTAGCAGCAGAAACACCGGGGAGCTGTTTTTT	CASSDVSSRNTGELFF
NA	NA	12	TRBV11-2	TRBJ2-7	TGTGCCAGCAGCTTAGGGGGCCCGGAGCAGTACTTC	CASSLGGPEQYF
NA	TRBD2	15	TRBV5-1	TRBJ2-5	TGCGCCAGCAGCTTGGGGCTAGCGGGGGGAGAGACCCAGTACTTC	CASSLGLAGGETQYF
NA	NA	18	TRBV24-1	TRBJ1-6	TGTGCCACCAGTGACCAGGGAGTGGCAGGGAAGGGGGTGTCACCCCTCCACTTT	CATSDQGVAGKGVSPLHF
NA	TRBD1	17	TRBV25-1	TRBJ2-1	TGTGCCAGCAGTGAAGATTGGGCGGGACAGGGAGGCCTTGAGCAGTTCTTC	CASSEDWAGQGGLEQFF
NA	NA	17	TRBV14	TRBJ2-5	TGTGCCAGCAGCCGCACGGGGGTTAACATGTTCGGTGAGACCCAGTACTTC	CASSRTGVNMFGETQYF
NA	NA	10	TRBV20-1	TRBJ2-5	TGCAGTTTGGCTCAAGAGACCCAGTACTTC	CSLAQETQYF
NA	TRBD1	15	TRBV4-1	TRBJ1-2	TGCGCCAGCAGCCAAGTGGGACAGGGTAACTATGGCTACACCTTC	CASSQVGQGNYGYTF
NA	NA	15	TRBV15	TRBJ2-2	TGTGCCACCAGCAGAAATAAGAGGTACACCGGGGAGCTGTTTTTT	CATSRNKRYTGELFF
NA	NA	13	TRBV4-2	TRBJ1-2	TGTGCCAGCAGCCACAGGGGTTCCTATGGCTACACCTTC	CASSHRGSYGYTF
NA	NA	14	TRBV19	TRBJ2-1	TGTGCCAGTAGTATGGACTGGAGTGTTAATGAGCAGTTCTTC	CASSMDWSVNEQFF
NA	TRBD2	16	TRBV5-1	TRBJ2-5	TGCGCCAGCAGCCTTGATCCCAGCGGGACCGGGGAGACCCAGTACTTC	CASSLDPSGTGETQYF
once	TRBD1	15	TRBV5-5	TRBJ1-6	TGTGCCAGCAGCTTGGCTGGGACAGGGGGTCCACCCCTCCACTTT	CASSLAGTGGPPLHF
NA	NA	13	TRBV27	TRBJ2-7	TGTGCCAGCAGTTTTACGCGGGACTACGAGCAGTACTTC	CASSFTRDYEQYF
NA	NA	15	TRBV5-4	TRBJ1-2	TGTGCCAGCAGCTTGGAGGGAGGGGGTGGCTATGGCTACACCTTC	CASSLEGGGGYGYTF
NA	TRBD1	18	TRBV30	TRBJ2-1	TGTGCCTGGAGTACCCCTCCCGGGACAGTGAGCTCCTACAATGAGCAGTTCTTC	CAWSTPPGTVSSYNEQFF
NA	NA	15	TRBV4-2	TRBJ1-6	TGTGCCAGCAGCCAGGACGGGGGATCGAATTCACCCCTCCACTTT	CASSQDGGSNSPLHF
NA	NA	16	TRBV10-1	TRBJ2-1	TGCGCCAGCAGTGAGTCCCCCCGGCGTCTCGGGAGTGAGCAGTTCTTC	CASSESPRRLGSEQFF
once	NA	14	TRBV5-5	TRBJ2-3	TGTGCCAGCAGCTTGGGACTAGTAACAGATACGCAGTATTTT	CASSLGLVTDTQYF
NA	TRBD1	15	TRBV5-1	TRBJ2-1	TGCGCCAGCAGTTTAACACAGGGGTTGGGGAATGAGCAGTTCTTC	CASSLTQGLGNEQFF
NA	TRBD1	16	TRBV9	TRBJ1-3	TGTGCCAGCAGCGTAGCTCGACAGGGGGTAGGAAACACCATATATTTT	CASSVARQGVGNTIYF
NA	NA	16	TRBV7-9	TRBJ2-5	TGTGCCAGCAGCTTAGGGTCCACAGGGCGGGAAGAGACCCAGTACTTC	CASSLGSTGREETQYF
once	TRBD2	15	TRBV5-1	TRBJ2-1	TGCGCCAGCAGCTTAGCGGGGGTGACTAGGAATGAGCAGTTCTTC	CASSLAGVTRNEQFF